There are many counts of the clone carrying this TCR beta chain. Its target is not known. From germline, CDR1 is SGDLS and CDR2 YYNGEE. Trimming took off 3 bases at V and 7 bases at J, with 13 bases between the two ends. CDR3 length: 14 amino acids. The sample comes from a study of CD8 T cells in ankylosing spondylitis. Study-wide findings and caveats: Reportedly, significant enrichment of disease-linked clones occurred in matched ankylosing spondylitis synovial fluid. Some of the motif variants had earlier been found in reactive arthritis patients' fluid and blood. Among TCR beta sequences, a motif of several highly homologous variants appeared characteristic of ankylosing spondylitis blood.

TCRdb ran MiXCR on the 5' RACE reads and lists one entry per CDR3 protein. Among some 840,000 distinct CDR3 sequences listed, about 10% were seen once. The gene calls are TRBV9 and TRBJ1-4, with D tentatively TRBD1 (5 bases). The TCR sequence derives from a male donor with ankylosing spondylitis. The sample taken for sequencing was blood, either unsorted or a sorted T cell fraction (not recorded which). This CDR3 reads CASSAGTRGEKLFF. CDR3 bases: TGTGCCAGCAGCGCCGGGACTCGAGGTGAAAAACTGTTTTTT.